This T cell receptor (beta chain) was sequenced in a study of blood T cell repertoires in COVID-19. V dropped 4 bases and J dropped 7; count of bases not matched to a gene: 9. CDR3 length equals 15 residues. CDR1 and CDR2 (germline): SGHRS, YFSETQ. TCRdb keeps only in-frame clones here, not all; method: immunoSEQ multiplex PCR. This repertoire shows 250,000 to 350,000 clones, about 87% found once; its top ten account for about 7.8%. This clone was counted a single time. The source is a woman in her fifties or sixties who had recovered from COVID-19. Sequences were obtained from peripheral blood. The rearrangement uses TRBV5-1 and TRBJ1-4; 8 positions match TRBD1. The CDR3 DNA reads as TGCGCCAGCAGCCCTGGACAGGGAGGCGGTGAAAAACTGTTTTTT. As protein: CASSPGQGGGEKLFF.